The source of this T cell receptor (beta chain) is a study of regulatory T cells in long-lasting Graves disease. Overall study: Graves' patients, diagnosed recently, had received antithyroid drugs under 3 months.

The time point was: newly diagnosed GD, antithyroid drugs for less than 3 months. Researchers made the TCR library from RNA that was extracted from PBMCs. After removal of 2 bases from V and 6 bases from J, the junction contained 5 bases not matched to a gene. Germline CDR1 and CDR2: MNHEY and SVGEGT. CDR3 length equals 16 residues. iRepertoire HTBI primers and Arm-PCR of CDR3 regions built TCR beta libraries. TCRdb reanalysed the multiplex PCR reads using MiXCR and keeps one entry per CDR3 protein. This table has 540,000 or so distinct CDR3 sequences, roughly 12% appearing once. This sample was also put to use in a study of T cells in Graves' hyperthyroidism and ophthalmopathy. Turning to that study: Most thyroid-expanded clonotypes above 0.001 were also found in blood.

The chain carries TRBV6-2 or TRBV6-3 and TRBJ2-2; 11 nucleotides align to TRBD2. The TCR sequence derives from a man aged 25 to 40 with Graves disease. This sample comprised peripheral blood mononuclear cells (PBMCs), obtained at new diagnosis, from a patient treated with antithyroid drugs. The CDR3 sequence is CASSYPTSGNPGELFF. The CDR3 DNA follows: TGTGCCAGCAGTTACCCGACTAGCGGGAATCCCGGGGAGCTGTTTTTT.